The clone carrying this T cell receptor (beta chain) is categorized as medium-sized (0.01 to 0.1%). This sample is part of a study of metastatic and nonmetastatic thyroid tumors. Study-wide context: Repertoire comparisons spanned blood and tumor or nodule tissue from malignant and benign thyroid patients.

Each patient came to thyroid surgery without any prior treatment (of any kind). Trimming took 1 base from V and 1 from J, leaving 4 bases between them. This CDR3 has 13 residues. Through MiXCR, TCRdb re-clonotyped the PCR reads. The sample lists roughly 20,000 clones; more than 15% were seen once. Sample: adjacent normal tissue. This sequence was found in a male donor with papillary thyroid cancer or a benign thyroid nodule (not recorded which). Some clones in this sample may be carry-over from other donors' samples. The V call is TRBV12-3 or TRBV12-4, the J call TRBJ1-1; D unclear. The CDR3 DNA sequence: TGTGCCAGCAGTTTAGGTCAGAACACTGAAGCTTTCTTT. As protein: CASSLGQNTEAFF.